This TCR beta chain was retrieved from a study of beta chain features in type 1 diabetes. Study in general: The samples had around 98 million sorted cells examined in all.

This clone was detected only a few times. Antigen: not known. Overall study results and limits: Shorter TCRB CDR3s, moderately but significantly so, were found in Type 1 diabetes patients in all four CD4+ subsets. Unsettled here was the matter of whether HLA type influences TCRB rearrangement.

As every portion of the isolated RNA was reverse transcribed, the sequencing read expressed TCRB transcripts. Method: immunoSEQ multiplex PCR; TCRdb's copy keeps in-frame clones and lacks some. The data hold 310,000 or so clones, with 11% observed a single time. Researchers reported sorting CD4+ naive, central memory, regulatory and stem cell-like memory cells via CD45RO/CCR7/CD25/CD127/CD95/CD27. Material: naive CD4+ T cells from blood. The sequence derives from a woman aged 25-40 years in good health.

CDR3 sequence (DNA): TGTGCCAGCAGCCAAGATTTGGGCGGGTCCTACGAGCAGTACTTC. Encoded protein: CASSQDLGGSYEQYF. The rearrangement uses TRBV4-2 and TRBJ2-7; D may be TRBD2 (5 bases). CDR3 length: 15 amino acids. Germline V gene sequence: CDR1 LGHNA, CDR2 YNFKEQ. V lost 0 bases, J lost 1 base, and 10 bases lay in between.